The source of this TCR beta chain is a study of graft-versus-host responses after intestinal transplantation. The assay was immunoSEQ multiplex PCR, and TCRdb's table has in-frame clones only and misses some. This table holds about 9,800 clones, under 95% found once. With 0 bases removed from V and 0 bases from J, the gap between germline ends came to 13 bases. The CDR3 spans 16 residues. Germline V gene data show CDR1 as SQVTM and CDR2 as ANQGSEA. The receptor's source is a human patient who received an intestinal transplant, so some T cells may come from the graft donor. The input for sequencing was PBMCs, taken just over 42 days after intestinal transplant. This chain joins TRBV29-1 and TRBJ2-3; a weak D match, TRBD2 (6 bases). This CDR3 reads CSVEDLAGPSTDTQYF. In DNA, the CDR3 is TGCAGCGTTGAAGATCTCGCGGGGCCAAGCACAGATACGCAGTATTTT.